This entry features one T cell receptor beta chain sequence. The CDR3 is 15 amino acids. CDR1 is SGHRS, CDR2 YFSETQ, per germline. The V gene lost 3 bases and the J gene lost 1 base, with 13 bases spanning the gap. This specimen comes from a study of blood T cell repertoires in COVID-19. About the study: COVID-19 samples, acute and convalescent, were from the United States, Italy and Spain.

Per the study methods: Reference gene primer amplification gave nucleated cell count estimates. Clones were read by immunoSEQ multiplex PCR, and TCRdb kept only the in-frame ones, dropping some. V and J calls and clone size are copied from that table; D and trimming were computed from the DNA. Of some 130,000 clones in the sample, under 95% are singletons; the top ten hold 3.5% to 5%. The material sequenced was peripheral blood. The genes are TRBV5-1 and TRBJ1-1; D is perhaps TRBD1 (5 bases). The receptor was isolated from a man aged 60-69 years with COVID-19, enrolled during active disease. CDR3 loop: CASSSSGRGNTEAFF. The CDR3 nucleotides read TGCGCCAGCAGCTCCTCAGGGAGGGGGAACACTGAAGCTTTCTTT.